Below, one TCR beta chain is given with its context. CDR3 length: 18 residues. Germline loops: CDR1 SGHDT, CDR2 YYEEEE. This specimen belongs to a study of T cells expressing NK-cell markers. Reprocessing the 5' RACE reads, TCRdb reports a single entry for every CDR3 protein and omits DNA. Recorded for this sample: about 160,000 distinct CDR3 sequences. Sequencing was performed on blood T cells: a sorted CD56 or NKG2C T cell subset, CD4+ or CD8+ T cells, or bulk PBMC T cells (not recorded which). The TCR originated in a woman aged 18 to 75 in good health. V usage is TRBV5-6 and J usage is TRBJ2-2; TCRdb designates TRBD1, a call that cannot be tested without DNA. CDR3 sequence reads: CASRPWTSGGPNTGELFF.